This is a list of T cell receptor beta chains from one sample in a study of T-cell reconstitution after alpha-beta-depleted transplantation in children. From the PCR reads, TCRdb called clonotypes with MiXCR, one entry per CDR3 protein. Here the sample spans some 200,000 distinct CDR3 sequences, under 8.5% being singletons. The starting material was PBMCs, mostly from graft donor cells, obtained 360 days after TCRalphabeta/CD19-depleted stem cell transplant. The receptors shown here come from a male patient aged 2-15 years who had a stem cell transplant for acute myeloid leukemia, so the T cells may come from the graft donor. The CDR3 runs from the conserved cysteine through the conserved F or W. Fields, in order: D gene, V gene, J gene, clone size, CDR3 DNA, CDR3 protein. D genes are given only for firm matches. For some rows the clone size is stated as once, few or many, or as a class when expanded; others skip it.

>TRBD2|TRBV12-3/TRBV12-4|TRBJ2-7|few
TGTGCCAGCAGTCCGGGACTAGCGGGAGAGGGAACCTACGAGCAGTACTTC
CASSPGLAGEGTYEQYF
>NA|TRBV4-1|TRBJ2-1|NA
TGCGCCAGCAGCCAAGATTGGCAGGGGGGTAATGAGCAGTTCTTC
CASSQDWQGGNEQFF
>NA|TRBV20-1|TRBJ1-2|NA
TGCAGTGCTAGACCACAGGGAGAGAACTATGGCTACACCTTC
CSARPQGENYGYTF
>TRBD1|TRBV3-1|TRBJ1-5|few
TGTGCCAGCAGCCAAGACAGGGGGCTGCCTCAGCCCCAGCATTTT
CASSQDRGLPQPQHF
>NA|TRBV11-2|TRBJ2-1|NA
TGTGCCAGCAGCTTAGTTCTACAGCGTCGGAATGAGCAGTTCTTC
CASSLVLQRRNEQFF
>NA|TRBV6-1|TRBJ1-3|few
TGTGCCAGCAGACCCGACAGCACTGGAAACACCATATATTTT
CASRPDSTGNTIYF
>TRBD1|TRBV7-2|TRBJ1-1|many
TGTGCCAGCAGCACCCGGACAGGGGGCTTGAACACTGAAGCTTTCTTT
CASSTRTGGLNTEAFF
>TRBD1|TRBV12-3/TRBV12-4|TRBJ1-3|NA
TGTGCCAGCAGACGACAGGGCTCTCTCTCTGGAAACACCATATATTTT
CASRRQGSLSGNTIYF
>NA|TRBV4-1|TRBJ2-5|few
TGCGCCAGCAGCCAAGATGGGACGGTGTACCAAGAGACCCAGTACTTC
CASSQDGTVYQETQYF
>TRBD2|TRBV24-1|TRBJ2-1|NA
TGTGCCACCAGTGATCCTCTAGCGGGAGATGTGGGTGAGCAGTTCTTC
CATSDPLAGDVGEQFF
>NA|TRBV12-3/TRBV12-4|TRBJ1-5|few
TGTGCCAGCAGTTTAATGGGGGGGATGACAAATCAGCCCCAGCATTTT
CASSLMGGMTNQPQHF
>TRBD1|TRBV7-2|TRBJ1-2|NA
TGTGCCAGCAGCGCAGCGGGACAGCTAATCGCTAACTATGGCTACACCTTC
CASSAAGQLIANYGYTF
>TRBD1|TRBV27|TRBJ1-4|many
TGTGCCAGCAGGGATCTAACAGGGGGCGGAAGAGCTAATGAAAAACTGTTTTTT
CASRDLTGGGRANEKLFF
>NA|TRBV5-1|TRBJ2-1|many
TGCGCCAGCAGCTTGGGGGGTGGCGATGAGCAGTTCTTC
CASSLGGGDEQFF
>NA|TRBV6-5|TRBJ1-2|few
TGTGCCAGCAGTTACGAGGGGAAGGGTAGCTATGGCTACACCTTC
CASSYEGKGSYGYTF
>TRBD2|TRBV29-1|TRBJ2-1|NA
TGCAGCGTCCCGGGACTAGCGGGAATTGACCGCTACAATGAGCAGTTCTTC
CSVPGLAGIDRYNEQFF
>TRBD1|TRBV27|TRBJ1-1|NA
TGTGCCAGCAGTTCTGGACAGGGTATGAAAGGGACTGAAGCTTTCTTT
CASSSGQGMKGTEAFF
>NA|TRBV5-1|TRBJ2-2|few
TGCGCCAGCAGCTTGGCCCCTGGCACCGGGGAGCTGTTTTTT
CASSLAPGTGELFF
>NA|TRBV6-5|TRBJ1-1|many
TGTGCCAGCAGCCATAGCACTGAAGCTTTCTTT
CASSHSTEAFF
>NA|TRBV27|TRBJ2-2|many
TGTGCCAGTTTCCCCTTCAGGGGCTCTGTCGGGGAGCTGTTTTTT
CASFPFRGSVGELFF
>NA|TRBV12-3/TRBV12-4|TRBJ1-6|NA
TGTGCCAGCACCCGTAATAATTCACCCCTCCACTTT
CASTRNNSPLHF
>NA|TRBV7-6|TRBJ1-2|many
TGTGCCAGCAGCCCTCCTAACTATGGCTACACCTTC
CASSPPNYGYTF
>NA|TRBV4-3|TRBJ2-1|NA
TGCGCCAGCAGCCAAGAGCCGGATTCCTACAATGAGCAGTTCTTC
CASSQEPDSYNEQFF
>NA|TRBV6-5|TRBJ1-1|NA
TGTGCCAGCAGTTACTCGGTAAGGCCCCCGGTGAGCACTGAAGCTTTCTTT
CASSYSVRPPVSTEAFF
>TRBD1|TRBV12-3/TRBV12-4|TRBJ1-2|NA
TGTGCCAGCAGAGAAAGGGACAGGCCTTCTAACTATGGCTACAACTTC
CASRERDRPSNYGYNF
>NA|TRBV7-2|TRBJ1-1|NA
TGTGCCAGCAGCTACTTTTTTGGGCACATGAACACTGAAGCTTTCTTT
CASSYFFGHMNTEAFF
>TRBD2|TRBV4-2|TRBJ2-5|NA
TGTGCCAGCAGCAAGGGACTAGCGGGCCTACAAGAGACCCAGTACTTC
CASSKGLAGLQETQYF
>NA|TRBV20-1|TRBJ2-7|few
TGCAGTGCCCCTAAGGGGGGGAGTTACGAGCAGTACTTC
CSAPKGGSYEQYF
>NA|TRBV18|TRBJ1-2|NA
TGTGCCAGCTCACCGGGAAACTATGGCTACACCTTC
CASSPGNYGYTF
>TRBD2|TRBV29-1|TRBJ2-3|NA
TGCAGCGTTGAAAAACTAGCGGGGGGCCCACCTAACACAGATACGCAGTATTTT
CSVEKLAGGPPNTDTQYF
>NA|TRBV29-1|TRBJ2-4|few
TGCAGCGTTGAAGATCGAGGGTCAGCCAAAAACATTCAGTACTTC
CSVEDRGSAKNIQYF
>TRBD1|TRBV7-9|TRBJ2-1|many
TGTGCCAGCAGCTCCGGACAGGGGTTCAATGAGCAGTTCTTC
CASSSGQGFNEQFF
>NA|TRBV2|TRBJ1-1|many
TGTGCCGGAAGGGAGGAAATGAACACTGAAGCTTTCTTT
CAGREEMNTEAFF
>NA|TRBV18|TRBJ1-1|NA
TGTGCCAGCTCACCACTCGGGTTAACTGAAGCTTTCTTT
CASSPLGLTEAFF
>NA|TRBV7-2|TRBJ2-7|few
TGTGCCAGCAGCTTAGCGCTTGTAGGTCCGGCAAAGGAGTGTTACGAGCAGTACTTC
CASSLALVGPAKECYEQYF
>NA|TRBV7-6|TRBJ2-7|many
TGTGCCAGCAGCTTAGCCCCTAATGGGCACTCATACGAGCAGTACTTC
CASSLAPNGHSYEQYF
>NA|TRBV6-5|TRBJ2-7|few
TGTGCCAGCAATCCCCCAGGGACCTACGAGCAGTACTTC
CASNPPGTYEQYF
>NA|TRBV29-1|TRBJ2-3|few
TGCAGCGTTGAAAAAGCAGGGGGGATAGCAGATACGCAGTATTTT
CSVEKAGGIADTQYF
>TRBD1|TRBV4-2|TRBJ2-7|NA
TGTGCCAGCAGAGTTGGACAGGCCTACGAGCAGTACTTC
CASRVGQAYEQYF
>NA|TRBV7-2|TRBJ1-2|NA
TGTGCCAGCAGCTTAAGACAGACTAACTATGGCTACACCTTC
CASSLRQTNYGYTF
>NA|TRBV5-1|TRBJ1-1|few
TGCGCCAGCAGCTTGTCCCCAGGGGTGGCAGAAGCTTTCTTT
CASSLSPGVAEAFF
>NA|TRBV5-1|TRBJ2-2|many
TGCGCCAGCAGCCCCCGAGACACCGGGGAGCTGTTTTTT
CASSPRDTGELFF
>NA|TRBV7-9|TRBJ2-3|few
TGTGCCGGGAGCGGGCCTAGCACAGATACGCAGTATTTT
CAGSGPSTDTQYF
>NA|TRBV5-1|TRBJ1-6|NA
TGCGCCAGCAGCTTGCGCCAGGGCTTCTCGGACTATTCACCCCTCCACTTT
CASSLRQGFSDYSPLHF
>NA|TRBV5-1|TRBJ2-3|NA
TGCGCCAGCAGCTTGGCTTTCCCCCAAGCACTCGGCGCAGATACGCAGTATTTT
CASSLAFPQALGADTQYF
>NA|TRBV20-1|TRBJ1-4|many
TGCAGTGCTAGTGACGGCAGGGGAGAAAAACTGTTTTTT
CSASDGRGEKLFF
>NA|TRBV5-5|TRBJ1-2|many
TGTGCCAGCAGCTTGGGAGGCGAAAACTATGGCTACACCTTC
CASSLGGENYGYTF
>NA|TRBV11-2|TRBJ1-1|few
TGTGCCAGCAGCTTAGATCGGGGATTGAAAGCTTTCTTT
CASSLDRGLKAFF
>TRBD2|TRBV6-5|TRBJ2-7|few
TGTGCCAGCAGTTACGCGGGAGTTGAGAAAAACGAGCAGTACTTC
CASSYAGVEKNEQYF
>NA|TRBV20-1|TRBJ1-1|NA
TGCAGTGCCGTCCACCCGCGGGTGAACACTGAAGCTTTCTTT
CSAVHPRVNTEAFF
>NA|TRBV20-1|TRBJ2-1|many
TGCAGTGCTACCTACGCCCCGAGTGATGAGCAGTTCTTC
CSATYAPSDEQFF
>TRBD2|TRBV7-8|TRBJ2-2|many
TGTGCCAGCAGCTTCTTGCGGGGGGCGAACACCGGGGAGCTGTTTTTT
CASSFLRGANTGELFF